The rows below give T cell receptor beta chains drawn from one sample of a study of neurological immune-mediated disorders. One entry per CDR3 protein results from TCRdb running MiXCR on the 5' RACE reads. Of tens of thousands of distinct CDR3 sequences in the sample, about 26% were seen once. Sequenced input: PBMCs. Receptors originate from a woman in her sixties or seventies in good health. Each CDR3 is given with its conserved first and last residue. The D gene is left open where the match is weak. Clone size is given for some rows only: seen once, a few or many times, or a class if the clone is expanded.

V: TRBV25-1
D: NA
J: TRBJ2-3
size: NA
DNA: TGTGCCAGCAGTGGAGTGGGAGGGGGTATAGATACGCAGTATTTT
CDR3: CASSGVGGGIDTQYF

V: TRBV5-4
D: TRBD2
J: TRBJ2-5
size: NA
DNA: TGTGCCAGCAGCGCCGGACTAGCGGAAGAGACCCAGTACTTC
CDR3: CASSAGLAEETQYF

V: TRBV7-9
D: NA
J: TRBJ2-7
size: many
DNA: TGTGCCAGCAGCTTCCAATTCGACGAGCAGTACTTC
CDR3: CASSFQFDEQYF

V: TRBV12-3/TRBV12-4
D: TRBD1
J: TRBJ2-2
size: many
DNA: TGTGCCAGCACCCGGGAGACAGGGGACACCGGGGAGCTGTTTTTT
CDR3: CASTRETGDTGELFF

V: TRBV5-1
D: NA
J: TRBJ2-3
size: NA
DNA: NA
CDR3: CASSFYICSARGPGTDTQYF

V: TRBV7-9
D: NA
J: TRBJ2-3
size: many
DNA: TGTGCCAGCAGCCTCCGGGACATCGCAGGTGGGCAGTATTTT
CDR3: CASSLRDIAGGQYF

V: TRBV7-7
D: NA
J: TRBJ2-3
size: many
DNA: TGTGCCAGCAGCTCGGGGTCGGATACGCAGTATTTT
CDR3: CASSSGSDTQYF

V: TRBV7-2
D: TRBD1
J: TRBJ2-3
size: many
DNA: TGTGCCAGCAGCCCTTTCAGGGGGGATACGCAGTATTTT
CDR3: CASSPFRGDTQYF

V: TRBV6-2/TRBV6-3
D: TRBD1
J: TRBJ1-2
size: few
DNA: TGTGCCAGCAGTTACCCAGGGGGCAGTAACTATGGCTACACCTTC
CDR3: CASSYPGGSNYGYTF

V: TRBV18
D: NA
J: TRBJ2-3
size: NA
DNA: TGTGCCAGCTCACCCCTGGACGCCCCAGATACGGAGTATTTT
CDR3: CASSPLDAPDTEYF

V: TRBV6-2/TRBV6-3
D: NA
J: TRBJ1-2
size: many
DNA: TGTGCCAGCAGCCGGGGAGGGTTCGATGGCTACACCTTC
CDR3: CASSRGGFDGYTF

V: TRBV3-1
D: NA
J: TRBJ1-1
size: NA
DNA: TGTGCCAGCAGCCAAGATCCCCTAGGGAAAGCTTTCTTT
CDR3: CASSQDPLGKAFF

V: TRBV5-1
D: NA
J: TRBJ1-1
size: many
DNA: TGCGCCAGCAGCCCCACGGGGGACTCGAACACTGAAGCTTTCTTT
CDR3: CASSPTGDSNTEAFF

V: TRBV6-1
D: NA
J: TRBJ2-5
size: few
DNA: TGTGCCAGCAGTGAACAGGGGGGCAAAGAGACCCAGTACTTC
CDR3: CASSEQGGKETQYF

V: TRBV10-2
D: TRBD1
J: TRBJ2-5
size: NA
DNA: TGCGCCAGCAGTGACCTGGGACAGCCGCACGAGACCCAGTACTTC
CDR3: CASSDLGQPHETQYF

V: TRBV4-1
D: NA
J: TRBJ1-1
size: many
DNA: TGCGCCAGCAGCCAAGATCTGCGGGACACTGAAGCTTTCTTT
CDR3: CASSQDLRDTEAFF

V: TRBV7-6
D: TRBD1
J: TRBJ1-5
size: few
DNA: TGTGCCAGCAGCTCCGCACAGGGGATAAATCAGCCCCAGCATTTT
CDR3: CASSSAQGINQPQHF